This passage covers 7 T cell receptor beta chains from one sample sequenced in a study of blood T cell repertoires in COVID-19 (dated by TCRdb to the early 2020s). The protocol used for the library was the immunoSEQ multiplex PCR assay. This is the immuneACCESS table as TCRdb keeps it, with only in-frame sequences that have V and J called. A part of the clones is gone; compared with another copy, unresolved V genes explain less than half, and the rest is unexplained. The table for this sample lists some 370,000 clones; roughly 89% of them were counted only once. Clones ranked in the top ten supply around 7% of the sample. The sample comprised peripheral blood. These receptors were obtained from a man younger than 30 with active or convalescent COVID-19.

This clone has a handful of counts. The chain couples TRBV7-2 to TRBJ1-2; TRBD1 agrees at 8 bases. The CDR3 is made up of 16 amino acids. The V segment lost 4 bases and the J segment 0 bases; nucleotides outside the gene matches: 7. The germline V gene encodes CDR1 SGHTA and CDR2 FQGNSA. CDR3 region: CASSSRDRRANYGYTF. CDR3 DNA sequence: TGTGCCAGCAGCTCGAGGGACAGGCGGGCTAACTATGGCTACACCTTC.

This rearrangement joins TRBV2 to TRBJ2-5; 8 bases fit TRBD2. The CDR3 sequence is 14 residues long. CDR1 and CDR2 (germline): SNHLY, FYNNEI. The V segment lost 4 bases and the J segment 5 bases; nucleotides outside the gene matches: 6. The CDR3 DNA reads TGTGCCAGCAGTGCGGGCACTAGCGGCGAGACCCAGTACTTC. This codes for CASSAGTSGETQYF.

This rearrangement joins TRBV3-1 (or the pseudogene TRBV3-2) to TRBJ2-5; TRBD2 aligns across 9 bases. Germline V gene data show CDR1 as LGHDT and CDR2 as YNNKEL (reference sequence). This CDR3 is 14 amino acids long. Trimming cost V 8 bases and J 2 bases; bases outside gene matches: 6. This CDR3 is CASAWTSDQETQYF. In DNA, the CDR3 is TGTGCCAGCGCCTGGACTAGCGATCAAGAGACCCAGTACTTC.

This clone has more than one count but fewer than ten. The chain couples TRBV7-6 to TRBJ2-1; 11 bases map to TRBD1. Germline V gives CDR1 SGHVS, CDR2 FNYEAQ. The CDR3 contains 16 residues. The J segment lost 5 bases and the V segment lost 5 bases, leaving 8 bases of the junction unmatched. The CDR3 is CASSTTGTGGHNEQFF. CDR3 nucleotide sequence: TGTGCCAGCAGCACCACCGGGACAGGGGGGCACAATGAGCAGTTCTTC.

The V and J genes are TRBV11-2 and TRBJ2-3; possibly TRBD2 for D (6 bases). The V end lost 5 bases, the J end lost 2 bases, and 17 bases lay between the germline ends. CDR1 and CDR2 (germline): SGHAT, FQNNGV. This CDR3 comprises 16 residues. The CDR3 region is CASSPDWRGFTDTQYF. CDR3 in DNA: TGTGCCAGCAGCCCGGACTGGCGGGGATTCACAGATACGCAGTATTTT. Together with reference TRBV11-2 and TRBJ2-3, the CDR3 gives the full variable domain: EAGVAQSPRYKIIEKRQSVAFWCNPISGHATLYWYQQILGQGPKLLIQFQNNGVVDDSQLPKDRFSAERLKGVDSTLKIQPAKLEDSAVYLCASSPDWRGFTDTQYFGPGTRLTVL.

This clone appeared a few times. The rearrangement links TRBV4-1 to TRBJ2-1, with 9 bases identical to TRBD2. V shed 1 base and J 8 bases; nucleotides not matched to a gene: 15. Germline V gives CDR1 MGHRA, CDR2 YSYEKL. The CDR3 covers 18 residues. The DNA of the CDR3 is TGCGCCAGCAGCCAAGGGGCCTTAGCGGGAGCCGGTAAAGATGAGCAGTTCTTC. It encodes CASSQGALAGAGKDEQFF.

The gene calls are TRBV19 and TRBJ2-5; the match to TRBD2 covers 9 bases. Germline assignment: CDR1 LNHDA and CDR2 SQIVND (reference sequence). The CDR3 has 17 residues. Losses at the gene ends were 7 bases for V and 3 bases for J; bases not matched to a gene: 15. The CDR3 DNA reads as TGTGCCAGTATGGGGTCGGCGGGAGGGCGGCGAAAAGAGACCCAGTACTTC. The encoded protein is CASMGSAGGRRKETQYF.